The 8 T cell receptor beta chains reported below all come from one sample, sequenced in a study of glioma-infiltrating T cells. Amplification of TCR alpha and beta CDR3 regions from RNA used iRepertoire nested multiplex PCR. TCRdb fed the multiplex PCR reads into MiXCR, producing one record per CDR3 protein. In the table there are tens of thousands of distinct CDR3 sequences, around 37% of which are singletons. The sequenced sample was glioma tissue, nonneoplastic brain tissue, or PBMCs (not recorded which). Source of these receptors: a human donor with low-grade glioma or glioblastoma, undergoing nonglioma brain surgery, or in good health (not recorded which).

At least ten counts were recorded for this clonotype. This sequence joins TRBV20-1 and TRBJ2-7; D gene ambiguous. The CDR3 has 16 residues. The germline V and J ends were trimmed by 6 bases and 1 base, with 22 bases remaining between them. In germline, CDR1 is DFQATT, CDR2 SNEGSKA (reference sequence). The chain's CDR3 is CSALWVTARASYEQYF. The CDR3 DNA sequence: TGCAGTGCCCTCTGGGTAACCGCTAGGGCATCCTACGAGCAGTACTTC.

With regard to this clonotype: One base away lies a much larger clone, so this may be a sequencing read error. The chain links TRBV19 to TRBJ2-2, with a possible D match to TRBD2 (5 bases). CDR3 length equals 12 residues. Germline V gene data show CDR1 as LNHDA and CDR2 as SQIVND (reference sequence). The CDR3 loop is CASTKSTGELSF. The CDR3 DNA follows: TGTGCCAGTACCAAAAGCACCGGGGAGCTGTCTTTT.

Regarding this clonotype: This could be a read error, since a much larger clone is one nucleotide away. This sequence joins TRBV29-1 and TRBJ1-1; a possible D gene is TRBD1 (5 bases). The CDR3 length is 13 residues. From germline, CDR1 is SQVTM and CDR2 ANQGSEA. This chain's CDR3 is CSAVLRAFTKAFF. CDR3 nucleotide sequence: TGCAGCGCGGTACTCAGGGCATTCACTAAAGCTTTCTTT.

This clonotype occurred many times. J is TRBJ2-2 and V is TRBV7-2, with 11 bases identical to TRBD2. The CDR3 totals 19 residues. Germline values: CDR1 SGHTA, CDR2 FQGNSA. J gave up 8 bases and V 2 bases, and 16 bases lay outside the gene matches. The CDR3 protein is CASSLTSGSFHPIGGELFF. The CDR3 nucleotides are TGTGCCAGCAGCTTAACTAGCGGGAGTTTCCACCCAATTGGAGGGGAGCTGTTTTTT.

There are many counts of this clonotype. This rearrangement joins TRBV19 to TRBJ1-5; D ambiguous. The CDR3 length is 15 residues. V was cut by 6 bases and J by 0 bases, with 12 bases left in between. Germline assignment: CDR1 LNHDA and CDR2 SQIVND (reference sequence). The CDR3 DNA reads TGTGCCAGTAGCCAGGCTCGGGATAGCAATCAGCCCCAGCATTTT. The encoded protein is CASSQARDSNQPQHF.

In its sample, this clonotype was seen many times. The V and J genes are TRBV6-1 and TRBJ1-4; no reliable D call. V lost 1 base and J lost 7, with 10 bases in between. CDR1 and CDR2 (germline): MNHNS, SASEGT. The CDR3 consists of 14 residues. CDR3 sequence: CASSEGTTSEKLFF. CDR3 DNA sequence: TGTGCCAGCAGTGAAGGGACTACGAGTGAAAAACTGTTTTTT.

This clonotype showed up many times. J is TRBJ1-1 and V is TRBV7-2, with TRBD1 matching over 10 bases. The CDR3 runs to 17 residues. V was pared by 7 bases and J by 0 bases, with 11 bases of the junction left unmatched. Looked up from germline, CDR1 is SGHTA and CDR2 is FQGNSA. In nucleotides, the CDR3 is TGTGCCAGCACCGAGGGACAGGGGCGGGTTCTGAACACTGAAGCTTTCTTT. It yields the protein CASTEGQGRVLNTEAFF.

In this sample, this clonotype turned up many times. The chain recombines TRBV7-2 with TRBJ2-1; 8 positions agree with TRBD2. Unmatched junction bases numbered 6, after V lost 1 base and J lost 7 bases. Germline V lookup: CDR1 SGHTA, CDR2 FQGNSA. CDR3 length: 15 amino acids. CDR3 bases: TGTGCCAGCAGCTTAGGTAGCGGGATTGGGAATGAGCAGTTCTTC. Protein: CASSLGSGIGNEQFF.